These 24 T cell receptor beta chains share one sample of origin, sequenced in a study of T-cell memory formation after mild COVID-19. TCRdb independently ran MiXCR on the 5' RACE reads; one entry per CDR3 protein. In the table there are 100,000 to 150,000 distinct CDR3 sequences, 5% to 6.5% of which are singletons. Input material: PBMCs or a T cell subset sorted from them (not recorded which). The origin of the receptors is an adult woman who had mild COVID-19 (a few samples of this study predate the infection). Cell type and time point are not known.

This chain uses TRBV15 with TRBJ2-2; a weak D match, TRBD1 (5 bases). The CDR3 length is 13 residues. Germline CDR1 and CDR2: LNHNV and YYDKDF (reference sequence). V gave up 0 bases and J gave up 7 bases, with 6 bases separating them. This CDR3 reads CATSRDQGGELFF. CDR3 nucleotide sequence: TGTGCCACCAGCAGAGATCAGGGCGGGGAGCTGTTTTTT.

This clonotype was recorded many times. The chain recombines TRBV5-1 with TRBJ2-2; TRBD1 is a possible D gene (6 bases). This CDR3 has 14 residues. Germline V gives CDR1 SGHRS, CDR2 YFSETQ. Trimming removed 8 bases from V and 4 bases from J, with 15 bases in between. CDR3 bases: TGCGCCAGTAGGACAGAAATTCGCACCGGGGAGCTGTTTTTT. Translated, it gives CASRTEIRTGELFF. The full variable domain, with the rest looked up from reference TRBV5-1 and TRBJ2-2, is KAGVTQTPRYLIKTRGQQVTLSCSPISGHRSVSWYQQTPGQGLQFLFEYFSETQRNKGNFPGRFSGRQFSNSRSEMNVSTLELGDSALYLCASRTEIRTGELFFGEGSRLTVL.

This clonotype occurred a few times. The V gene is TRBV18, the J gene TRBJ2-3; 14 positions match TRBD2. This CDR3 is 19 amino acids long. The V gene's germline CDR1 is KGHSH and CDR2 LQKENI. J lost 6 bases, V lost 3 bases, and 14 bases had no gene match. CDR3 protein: CASSPSRGLAGAVGDTQYF. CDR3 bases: TGTGCCAGCTCACCCTCGAGGGGACTAGCGGGAGCAGTCGGGGATACGCAGTATTTT.

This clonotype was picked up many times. The CDR3 sequence is CASSLPGVGSPLHF. CDR3 DNA sequence: TGTGCCAGCAGTTTACCGGGGGTCGGGTCACCCCTCCACTTT. V and J are TRBV12-3 or TRBV12-4 and TRBJ1-6; D is possibly TRBD1 (5 bases). The ends were cut back, 2 bases at V and 10 bases at J, with 12 bases in the middle. The CDR3 covers 14 residues.

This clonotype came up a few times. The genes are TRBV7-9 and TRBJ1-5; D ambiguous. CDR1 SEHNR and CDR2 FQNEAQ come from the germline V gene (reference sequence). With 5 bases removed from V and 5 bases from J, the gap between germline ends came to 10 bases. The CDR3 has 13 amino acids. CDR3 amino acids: CASSPRLDQPQHF. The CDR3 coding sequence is TGTGCCAGCAGCCCTCGACTGGATCAGCCCCAGCATTTT.

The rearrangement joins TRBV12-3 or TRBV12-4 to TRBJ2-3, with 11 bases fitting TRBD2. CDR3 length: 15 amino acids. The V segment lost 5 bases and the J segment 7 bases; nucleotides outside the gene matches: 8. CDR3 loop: CASSLNSGRGNTQYF. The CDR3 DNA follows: TGTGCCAGCAGTCTCAATAGCGGGAGGGGCAATACGCAGTATTTT.

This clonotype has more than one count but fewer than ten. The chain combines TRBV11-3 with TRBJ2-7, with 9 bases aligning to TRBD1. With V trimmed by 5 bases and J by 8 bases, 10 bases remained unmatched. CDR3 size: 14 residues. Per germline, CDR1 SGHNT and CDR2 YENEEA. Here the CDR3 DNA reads TGTGCCAGCAGCCAGGGGACAGGGAGGACAAAGCAGTACTTC. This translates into CASSQGTGRTKQYF.

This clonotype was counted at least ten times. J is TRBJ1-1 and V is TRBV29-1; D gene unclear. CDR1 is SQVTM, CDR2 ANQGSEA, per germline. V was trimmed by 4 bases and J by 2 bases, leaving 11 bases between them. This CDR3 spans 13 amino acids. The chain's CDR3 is CSVAGGPNTEAFF. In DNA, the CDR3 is TGCAGCGTTGCGGGAGGGCCCAACACTGAAGCTTTCTTT.

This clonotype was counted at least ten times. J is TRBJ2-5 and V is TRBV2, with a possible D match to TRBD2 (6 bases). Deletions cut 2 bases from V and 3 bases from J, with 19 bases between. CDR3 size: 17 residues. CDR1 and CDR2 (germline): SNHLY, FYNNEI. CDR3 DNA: TGTGCCAGCAGTGAAAGAAAGACTAGTAGGCCGAAAGAGACCCAGTACTTC. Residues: CASSERKTSRPKETQYF.

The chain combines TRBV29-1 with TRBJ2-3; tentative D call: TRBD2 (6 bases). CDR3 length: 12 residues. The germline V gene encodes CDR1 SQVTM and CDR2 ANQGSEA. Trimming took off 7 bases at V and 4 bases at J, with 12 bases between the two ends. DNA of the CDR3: TGCAGCGCCTGGGCGGGGTCAGATACGCAGTATTTT. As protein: CSAWAGSDTQYF.

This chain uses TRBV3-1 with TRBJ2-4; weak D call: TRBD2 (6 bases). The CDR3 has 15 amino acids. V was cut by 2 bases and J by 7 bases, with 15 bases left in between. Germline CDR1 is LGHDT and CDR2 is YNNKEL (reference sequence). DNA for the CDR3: TGTGCCAGCAGCCAAAAGGGACTGGGAAGGAACATTCAGTACTTC. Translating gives CASSQKGLGRNIQYF.

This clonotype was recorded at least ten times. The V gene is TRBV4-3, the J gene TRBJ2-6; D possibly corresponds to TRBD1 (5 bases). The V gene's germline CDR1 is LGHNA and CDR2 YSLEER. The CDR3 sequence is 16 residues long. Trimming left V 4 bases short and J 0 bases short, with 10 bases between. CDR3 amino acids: CASSRQRGSGANVLTF. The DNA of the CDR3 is TGCGCCAGCAGCCGGCAAAGGGGCTCTGGGGCCAACGTCCTGACTTTC.

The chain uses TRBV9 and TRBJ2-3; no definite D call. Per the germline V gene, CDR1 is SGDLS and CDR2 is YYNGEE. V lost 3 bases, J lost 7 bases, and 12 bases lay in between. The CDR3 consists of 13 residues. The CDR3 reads CASSATTPNTQYF. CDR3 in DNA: TGTGCCAGCAGCGCAACTACACCGAATACGCAGTATTTT.

The CDR3 DNA sequence: TGTGCCAGCAGCTTGGTGGGACAGAGAATGATGAACACTGAAGCTTTCTTT. This sequence encodes CASSLVGQRMMNTEAFF. The J gene is TRBJ1-1, the V gene TRBV5-4; TRBD1 agrees at 7 bases. The ends lost 0 bases at V and 0 bases at J; junction bases unmatched: 8. This CDR3 is built from 17 residues. The germline gives CDR1 SGHNT, CDR2 YYREEE (reference sequence).

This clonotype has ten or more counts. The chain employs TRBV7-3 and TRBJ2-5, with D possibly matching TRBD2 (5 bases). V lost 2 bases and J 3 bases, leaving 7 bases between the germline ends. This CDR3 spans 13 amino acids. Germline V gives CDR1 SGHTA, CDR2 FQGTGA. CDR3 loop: CASSLGSEETQYF. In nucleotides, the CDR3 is TGTGCCAGCAGCTTAGGTAGCGAAGAGACCCAGTACTTC.

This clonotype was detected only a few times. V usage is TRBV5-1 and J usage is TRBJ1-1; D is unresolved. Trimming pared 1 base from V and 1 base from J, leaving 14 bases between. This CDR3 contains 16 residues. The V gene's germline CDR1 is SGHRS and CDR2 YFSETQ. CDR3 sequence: CASSLRAGSSNTEAFF. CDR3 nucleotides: TGCGCCAGCAGCTTGAGGGCGGGTTCGTCGAACACTGAAGCTTTCTTT.

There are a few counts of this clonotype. CDR3 coding DNA: TGTGCCATCAGTGGCATAGAGTGGGGGCCAAATGAGCAGTTCTTC. It is translated as CAISGIEWGPNEQFF. The V gene is TRBV10-3, the J gene TRBJ2-1; possible D gene TRBD1, 6 bases. Trimming took 4 bases from V and 7 from J, leaving 17 bases between them. This CDR3 region has 15 residues. Germline CDR1 reads ENHRY; CDR2 reads SYGVKD.

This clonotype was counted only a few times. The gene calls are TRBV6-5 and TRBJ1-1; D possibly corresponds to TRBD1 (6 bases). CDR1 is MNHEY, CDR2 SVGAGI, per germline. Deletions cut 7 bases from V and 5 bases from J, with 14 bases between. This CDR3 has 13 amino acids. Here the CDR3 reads CASTPGGGTEAFF. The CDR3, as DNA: TGTGCCAGCACCCCGGGGGGCGGTACTGAAGCTTTCTTT.

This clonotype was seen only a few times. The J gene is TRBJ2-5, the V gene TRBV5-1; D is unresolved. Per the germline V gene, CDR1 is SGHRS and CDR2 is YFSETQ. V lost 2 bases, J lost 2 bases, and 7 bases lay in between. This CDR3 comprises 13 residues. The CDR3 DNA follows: TGCGCCAGCAGCTTCACATTTCAAGAGACCCAGTACTTC. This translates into CASSFTFQETQYF.

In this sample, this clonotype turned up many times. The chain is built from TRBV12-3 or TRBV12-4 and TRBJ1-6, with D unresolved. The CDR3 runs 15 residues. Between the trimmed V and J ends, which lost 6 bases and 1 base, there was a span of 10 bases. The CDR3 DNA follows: TGTGCCAGCAGCTTGGGAAGTTCCTATAATTCACCCCTCCACTTT. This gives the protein CASSLGSSYNSPLHF.

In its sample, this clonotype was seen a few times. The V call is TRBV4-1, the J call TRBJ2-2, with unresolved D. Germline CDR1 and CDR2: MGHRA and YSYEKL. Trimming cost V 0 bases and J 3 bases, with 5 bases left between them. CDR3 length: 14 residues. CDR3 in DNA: TGCGCCAGCAGCCAAGAACGGTACACCGGGGAGCTGTTTTTT. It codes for CASSQERYTGELFF.

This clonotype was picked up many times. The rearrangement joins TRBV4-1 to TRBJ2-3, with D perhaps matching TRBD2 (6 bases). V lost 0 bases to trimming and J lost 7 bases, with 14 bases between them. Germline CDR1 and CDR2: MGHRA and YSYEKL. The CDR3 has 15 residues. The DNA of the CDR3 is TGCGCCAGCAGCCAAGAAGCCTTGCTAGCGAATACGCAGTATTTT. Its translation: CASSQEALLANTQYF.

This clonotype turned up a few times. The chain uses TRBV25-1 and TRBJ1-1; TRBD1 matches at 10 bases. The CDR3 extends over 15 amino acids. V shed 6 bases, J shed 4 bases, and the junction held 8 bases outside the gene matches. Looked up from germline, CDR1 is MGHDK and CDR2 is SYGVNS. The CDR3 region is CASRRGTGVSTEAFF. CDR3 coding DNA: TGTGCCAGCAGGAGGGGGACAGGGGTCTCCACTGAAGCTTTCTTT.

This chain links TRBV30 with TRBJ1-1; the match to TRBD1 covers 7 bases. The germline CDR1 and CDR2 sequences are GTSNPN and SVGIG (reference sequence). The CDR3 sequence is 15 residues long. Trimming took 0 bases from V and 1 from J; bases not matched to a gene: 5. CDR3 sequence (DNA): TGTGCCTGGAGTGTACCGGACAGGACGAACACTGAAGCTTTCTTT. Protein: CAWSVPDRTNTEAFF.